The clone carrying this TCR beta chain has a count of ten or more. From the 5' RACE reads, TCRdb called clonotypes with MiXCR, one entry per CDR3 protein. The sample lists about 220,000 distinct CDR3 sequences; approximately 3.3% were seen once. The data derive from a study of T cells after yellow fever vaccination. Trimming removed 4 bases at V and 6 bases at J, with 10 bases between. The CDR3 extends over 12 amino acids. Germline assignment: CDR1 SGHTA and CDR2 FQGNSA. This sequence joins TRBV7-2 and TRBJ2-7; D uncertain. This TCR came from a man between 18 and 29 years old who received the YFV17D yellow fever vaccine. The sample in question was CD4+ T cells sorted from PBMCs, obtained 10 days after the yellow fever booster vaccination. The CDR3 here is CASSSTSVEQYF. The DNA of the CDR3 is TGTGCCAGCAGCTCAACATCGGTCGAGCAGTACTTC.